This record looks at one T cell receptor (beta chain) sequence and its context. What it binds is not known. The sample is drawn from a study of response to subunit inactivated influenza vaccine. TCRdb passed the RT-PCR reads through MiXCR, listing each CDR3 protein once. The sample contains approximately 530,000 distinct CDR3 sequences, 7.2% of which appear only once. Study outcomes and limitations: The study's authors posited that every seasonal influenza vaccination enlists few new T cells.

CDR3 length: 15 residues. The germline V gene encodes CDR1 SEHNR and CDR2 FQNEAQ (reference sequence). Trimming cost V 5 bases and J 3 bases, with 13 bases left between them. This chain joins TRBV7-9 and TRBJ2-2; TRBD1 is a possible D gene (6 bases). Sequenced here: PBMCs from blood, sampled roughly 24 months after vaccination. The TCR originated in a man aged 50-75 years who received an inactivated influenza vaccine. The CDR3 DNA is TGTGCCAGCAGCCCAACGACAGGATACACCGGGGAGCTGTTTTTT. Its translation is CASSPTTGYTGELFF.